The clone carrying this TCR beta chain was counted a few times. Its matching antigen is unknown. These data come from a study of regulatory T cells in long-lasting Graves disease. Arm-PCR of CDR3 regions with iRepertoire HTBI primers generated TCR beta libraries. TCRdb independently ran MiXCR on the multiplex PCR reads; one entry per CDR3 protein. The profile shows a few hundred thousand distinct CDR3 sequences, less than 20% of them singletons. Notes on the study in general: Persistent disease was characterized by preferential usage of TRBV28, TRBJ1-2 and TRBJ2-5.

Documented time point: newly diagnosed GD, antithyroid drugs for less than 3 months. The TCR library used RNA extracted from PBMCs. This CDR3 contains 15 residues. The V end was cut by 3 bases, the J end by 0 bases, with 8 bases between. Germline lookup yields CDR1 KGHDR and CDR2 SFDVKD. These data were also reused for a study on T cells in Graves' hyperthyroidism and ophthalmopathy. That paper notes: Patients aged 18 to 65 with hyperthyroidism were newly diagnosed, with duration under 2 months. During a first-round RT-PCR of the TCR CDR3, the HTBI primer set was used. Most thyroid-expanded clonotypes above 0.001 were also found in blood.

The chain combines TRBV24-1 with TRBJ2-1; D ambiguous. This specimen was peripheral blood mononuclear cells (PBMCs), taken at new diagnosis, from a patient treated with antithyroid drugs. The origin of this receptor is a woman aged 18-30 years with Graves disease. CDR3 nucleotides: TGTGCCACCAGTGATATGGGTAGCTCCTACAATGAGCAGTTCTTC. Encoded protein: CATSDMGSSYNEQFF.